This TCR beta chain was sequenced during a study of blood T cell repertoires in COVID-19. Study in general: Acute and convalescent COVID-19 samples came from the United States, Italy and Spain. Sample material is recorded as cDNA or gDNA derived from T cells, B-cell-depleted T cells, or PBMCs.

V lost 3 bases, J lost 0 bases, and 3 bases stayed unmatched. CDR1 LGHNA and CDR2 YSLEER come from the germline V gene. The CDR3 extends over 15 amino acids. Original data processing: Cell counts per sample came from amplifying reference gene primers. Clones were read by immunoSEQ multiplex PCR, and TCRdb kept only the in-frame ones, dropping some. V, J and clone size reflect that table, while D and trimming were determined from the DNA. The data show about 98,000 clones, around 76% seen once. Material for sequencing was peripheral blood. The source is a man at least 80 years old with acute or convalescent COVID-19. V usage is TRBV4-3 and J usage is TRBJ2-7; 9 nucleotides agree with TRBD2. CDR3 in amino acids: CASSHRREGSYEQYF. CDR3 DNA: TGCGCCAGCAGCCATAGGCGGGAGGGCTCCTACGAGCAGTACTTC.